This TCR beta chain was retrieved from a study of hypomethylating agent response in myelodysplastic syndrome. Overall study findings and caveats: Non-responders showed more contracted clonotypes post-treatment, while responders showed more novel ones.

Comment on this clone: Its target is not known.

The CDR3 contains 12 residues. CDR1 is WNHNN and CDR2 is SYGVQD in the germline V gene (reference sequence). V lost 4 bases and J 7 bases, leaving 8 bases between the germline ends. Only in-frame clones appear in the TCRdb table, and some are missing; sequencing was by immunoSEQ multiplex PCR. The repertoire includes over 3,500 clones, 75% to 85% of them detected once, and around 16% sits in the top ten. This clonotype was sampled from a human donor with myelodysplastic syndrome. This sample comprised bone marrow, obtained before or after starting hypomethylating agent treatment for myelodysplastic syndrome (not recorded which). This chain joins TRBV10-1 and TRBJ2-1; D unresolved. CDR3 DNA sequence: TGCGCCAGCAGTGTAGCAGCGAATGAGCAGTTCTTC. It codes for CASSVAANEQFF.